These 25 T cell receptor beta chains were all obtained from the same sample, sequenced in a study of cytomegalovirus exposure and HLA in healthy donors. The repertoire was sequenced with immunoSEQ multiplex PCR; TCRdb's copy has only in-frame clones and lacks some. The repertoire has about 240,000 clones, 85% to 90% of them found once; the top ten carry 2.6%. Sequenced material: PBMCs. The receptors derive from a man in his late teens or twenties in good health and CMV-seronegative.

The count of this clone is one. The rearrangement links TRBV11-2 to TRBJ2-2, with 8 bases matching TRBD1. The CDR3 consists of 16 residues. V gave up 3 bases and J gave up 7 bases; unmatched junction bases: 10. CDR1 is SGHAT, CDR2 FQNNGV, per germline. This CDR3 is CASSFSPGQVIGELFF. DNA of the CDR3: TGTGCCAGCAGCTTTTCCCCGGGACAGGTGATCGGGGAGCTGTTTTTT.

This chain links TRBV28 with TRBJ2-3, with 8 bases fitting TRBD1. This CDR3 contains 16 residues. Germline CDR1 reads MDHEN; CDR2 reads SYDVKM. Trimming at V came to 3 bases and at J to 3 bases, leaving 8 bases not matched to a gene. The CDR3 spells CASSLWSNRGTDTQYF. CDR3 nucleotides: TGTGCCAGCAGTTTGTGGTCTAACAGGGGGACAGATACGCAGTATTTT.

CDR3 sequence: CASSDGGTYSYEQYF. In DNA form, the CDR3 reads TGTGCCAGCAGCGACGGGGGGACGTATTCCTACGAGCAGTACTTC. The rearrangement joins TRBV6-5 to TRBJ2-7, with 7 bases aligning to TRBD2. The CDR3 runs to 15 residues. Looked up from germline, CDR1 is MNHEY and CDR2 is SVGAGI. The V gene end was trimmed by 6 bases and the J gene end by 1 base; junction bases not matched to a gene: 9.

The chain links TRBV19 to TRBJ1-5; no clear D gene. Germline CDR1 is LNHDA and CDR2 is SQIVND (reference sequence). There are 14 residues in the CDR3. Trimming pared 7 bases from V and 4 bases from J, leaving 14 bases between. CDR3 protein: CASNRPGGNQPQHF. The CDR3 bases are TGTGCCAGTAATCGCCCCGGAGGGAATCAGCCCCAGCATTTT.

The chain joins TRBV27 to TRBJ2-1; D is possibly TRBD1 (5 bases). Per the germline V gene, CDR1 is MNHEY and CDR2 is SMNVEV (reference sequence). The CDR3 has 15 residues. The V gene lost 3 bases and the J gene lost 5 bases, with 14 bases spanning the gap. CDR3 sequence (DNA): TGTGCCAGCAGTTTCCCGCAGGGCGGCGACAATGAGCAGTTCTTC. Protein product: CASSFPQGGDNEQFF.

CDR3 DNA: TGTGCCGGCGGGGGGGTTACTAATTCACCCCTCCACTTT. It is translated as CAGGGVTNSPLHF. This chain joins TRBV28 and TRBJ1-6, with D perhaps matching TRBD1 (5 bases). The CDR3 has 13 residues. Germline-derived CDR1 and CDR2 are MDHEN and SYDVKM. Trimming cost V 11 bases and J 6 bases, with 14 bases left between them.

The CDR3 DNA follows: TGTGCCAGCAGCTCGCTCCCACAGGGCGGTGAGCAGTTCTTC. This codes for CASSSLPQGGEQFF. This sequence joins TRBV11-3 and TRBJ2-1, with D possibly being TRBD1 (6 bases). V was pared by 4 bases and J by 9 bases, with 16 bases between. The CDR3 is made up of 14 amino acids. In germline, CDR1 is SGHNT, CDR2 YENEEA. Full variable domain (remainder filled in from reference TRBV11-3 and TRBJ2-1): EAGVVQSPRYKIIEKKQPVAFWCNPISGHNTLYWYLQNLGQGPELLIRYENEEAVDDSQLPKDRFSAERLKGVDSTLKIQPAELGDSAVYLCASSSLPQGGEQFFGPGTRLTVL.

The chain joins TRBV4-1 to TRBJ1-1; a possible D gene is TRBD1 (5 bases). V gave up 3 bases and J gave up 0 bases, with 17 bases separating them. Germline CDR1 is MGHRA and CDR2 is YSYEKL. The CDR3 is 17 residues long. The CDR3 here is CASSHPTGRGLNTEAFF. CDR3 DNA sequence: TGCGCCAGCAGCCACCCGACCGGGAGGGGATTGAACACTGAAGCTTTCTTT.

The chain employs TRBV4-1 and TRBJ2-5; D remains ambiguous. The germline V gene has CDR1 MGHRA and CDR2 YSYEKL. The CDR3 is made up of 18 amino acids. V lost 2 bases and J lost 3, with 22 bases in between. The CDR3 DNA reads as TGCGCCAGCAGCCAACTTAGGTTGGTCCCCCGACATAAAGAGACCCAGTACTTC. Translated: CASSQLRLVPRHKETQYF.

This clone was found a few times. The chain recombines TRBV7-9 with TRBJ2-7, with no clear D. CDR1 SEHNR and CDR2 FQNEAQ come from the germline V gene (reference sequence). Trimming cost V 5 bases and J 0 bases, with 8 bases left between them. CDR3 length: 13 residues. CDR3 nucleotide sequence: TGTGCCAGCAGCCCCATTAGCTCCTACGAGCAGTACTTC. It specifies CASSPISSYEQYF.

This chain connects TRBV4-1 to TRBJ2-7, with 7 bases that match TRBD1. CDR1 is MGHRA and CDR2 is YSYEKL in the germline V gene. CDR3 size: 14 residues. Unmatched junction bases numbered 8, after V lost 4 bases and J lost 5 bases. CDR3 coding DNA: TGCGCCAGCAGCCCAGGTGCGCAGGGGGACGAGCAGTACTTC. The encoded protein is CASSPGAQGDEQYF.

This clone was picked up a small number of times. The chain joins TRBV5-4 to TRBJ2-7, with TRBD2 identical over 7 bases. The CDR3 runs 15 residues. Trimming took 0 bases from V and 2 from J; bases not matched to a gene: 5. Germline CDR1 reads SGHNT; CDR2 reads YYREEE (reference sequence). CDR3 in amino acids: CASSLVGRGPYEQYF. CDR3 bases: TGTGCCAGCAGCTTGGTTGGGAGGGGACCCTACGAGCAGTACTTC.

This clone is a singleton in its sample. The CDR3 sequence: CASSPWTNPGELFF. Here the CDR3 DNA reads TGCGCCAGCAGCCCTTGGACTAATCCCGGGGAGCTGTTTTTT. The genes are TRBV4-1 and TRBJ2-2; possible D gene TRBD2, 6 bases. This CDR3 has 14 amino acids. Germline lookup yields CDR1 MGHRA and CDR2 YSYEKL. Between the trimmed V and J ends, which lost 4 bases and 6 bases, there was a span of 12 bases.

The chain recombines TRBV5-1 with TRBJ2-7, with D possibly matching TRBD2 (5 bases). Trimming removed 3 bases from V and 3 bases from J, with 16 bases in between. The germline V gene encodes CDR1 SGHRS and CDR2 YFSETQ. The CDR3 covers 15 residues. The CDR3 spells CASSSGRGIYYEQYF. DNA of the CDR3: TGCGCCAGCAGCTCTGGTCGAGGGATTTACTACGAGCAGTACTTC.

The V and J genes are TRBV6-5 and TRBJ1-5; D perhaps matches TRBD1 (6 bases). V was shortened by 7 bases and J by 7 bases, with 17 bases between the two germline ends. CDR3 length: 14 amino acids. Germline-derived CDR1 and CDR2 are MNHEY and SVGAGI. The CDR3 is CASNNGGPQQPQHF. CDR3 sequence (DNA): TGTGCCAGCAATAACGGGGGGCCCCAACAGCCCCAGCATTTT.

The genes are TRBV7-2 and TRBJ2-7; 10 bases map to TRBD2. Germline V lookup: CDR1 SGHTA, CDR2 FQGNSA. The junction had 11 bases not matched to a gene; V was cut back by 5 bases and J by 7 bases. CDR3 length: 15 amino acids. CDR3: CASSISGGITGEQYF. The CDR3 region has the DNA TGTGCCAGCAGCATTAGCGGGGGGATAACTGGGGAGCAGTACTTC.

This clone was seen just once. This rearrangement joins TRBV5-1 to TRBJ2-3; 9 bases match TRBD1. The germline V gene has CDR1 SGHRS and CDR2 YFSETQ. The CDR3 contains 14 residues. The junction had 0 bases not matched to a gene; V was cut back by 0 bases and J by 4 bases. CDR3 DNA sequence: TGCGCCAGCAGCTTGGACAGGGGGCCAGATACGCAGTATTTT. This gives the protein CASSLDRGPDTQYF.

The CDR3 coding sequence is TGTGCCAGCACCCCGAGCTGGAGTGACTATGGCTACACCTTC. It yields the protein CASTPSWSDYGYTF. V usage is TRBV28 and J usage is TRBJ1-2; D is unresolved. Trimming left V 7 bases short and J 3 bases short, with 15 bases between. The CDR3 sequence is 14 residues long. Germline V gene data show CDR1 as MDHEN and CDR2 as SYDVKM.

A word on this clone: Other DNA sequences of this sample code for an identical CDR3. V and J are TRBV6-6 and TRBJ1-2, with D unclear. Trimming shortened V by 4 bases and J by 3 bases, and 6 bases separated the two germline ends. The CDR3 has 12 amino acids. Germline CDR1 MNHNY, CDR2 SVGAGI (reference sequence). The CDR3 spells CASSSPDYGYTF. CDR3 DNA: TGTGCCAGCAGTTCGCCGGACTATGGCTACACCTTC.

The chain carries TRBV30 and TRBJ2-7; 7 bases are shared with TRBD2. V shed 1 base, J shed 4 bases, and the junction held 4 bases outside the gene matches. This CDR3 comprises 13 residues. CDR1 and CDR2 (germline): GTSNPN, SVGIG (reference sequence). The CDR3 region is CAWSGGSGYEQYF. In nucleotides, the CDR3 is TGTGCCTGGAGTGGCGGGAGTGGTTACGAGCAGTACTTC.

With respect to this clone: At one boundary the junction diverges from the germline segment, which might be a read error. The J gene is TRBJ2-7, the V gene TRBV5-3, with 8 bases aligning to TRBD2. TRBV5-3 is an ORF, with its function uncertain. CDR3 length: 11 residues. The CDR3 sequence is CARSSSGTSYF. Written as DNA, the CDR3 is TGTGCCAGAAGCTCATCCGGGACTAGTTATTTC.

This clone was recorded once. This rearrangement joins TRBV4-3 to TRBJ2-3; TRBD2 matches 7 bases. Germline loops: CDR1 LGHNA, CDR2 YSLEER. This CDR3 is built from 16 residues. Trimming cost V 6 bases and J 3 bases; bases outside gene matches: 12. In nucleotides, the CDR3 is TGCGCCAGCAGTCTCACCGGGCAGGGAGGGACAGATACGCAGTATTTT. The encoded protein is CASSLTGQGGTDTQYF.

The V and J genes are TRBV7-9 and TRBJ1-6; weak D call: TRBD1 (5 bases). The V and J ends lost 5 bases and 6 bases respectively, with 14 bases between them. The CDR3 is made up of 15 amino acids. Germline V lookup: CDR1 SEHNR, CDR2 FQNEAQ (reference sequence). CDR3 DNA: TGTGCCAGCAGCAAATACGTACAGGCTAATTCACCCCTCCACTTT. This encodes CASSKYVQANSPLHF. Supplemented by reference TRBV7-9 and TRBJ1-6, the full variable domain reads DTGVSQNPRHKITKRGQNVTFRCDPISEHNRLYWYRQTLGQGPEFLTYFQNEAQLEKSRLLSDRFSAERPKGSFSTLEIQRTEQGDSAMYLCASSKYVQANSPLHFGNGTRLTVT.

J is TRBJ1-1 and V is TRBV2, with TRBD1 matching over 7 bases. Trimming removed 6 bases from V and 5 bases from J; junction bases left unmatched: 12. This CDR3 is built from 15 residues. The germline gives CDR1 SNHLY, CDR2 FYNNEI. The CDR3 protein is CASRGPGGEETEAFF. CDR3 bases: TGTGCCAGCAGGGGTCCAGGGGGAGAGGAAACTGAAGCTTTCTTT.

The gene calls are TRBV5-6 and TRBJ1-1; 7 bases are a match to TRBD1. CDR1 and CDR2 from the germline V gene are SGHDT and YYEEEE. V lost 3 bases, J lost 1 base, and 0 bases stayed unmatched. The CDR3 covers 13 residues. In DNA, the CDR3 is TGTGCCAGCAGCTGGGACAGGAACACTGAAGCTTTCTTT. Its translation: CASSWDRNTEAFF.